Sequencing of this T cell receptor (beta chain) was carried out in a study of cytomegalovirus exposure and HLA in healthy donors. About the research overall: Early release data held tens of millions of unique TCRs from HLA-typed donors. Notes on the study in general: Common viral pathogens seemed, in a later analysis, to connect with several of the most significant clusters. It was confirmed in vitro that a few of the CMV-associated chains were specific for CMV antigens.

On this clone: What it binds is unknown.

V was trimmed by 1 base and J by 6 bases, leaving 13 bases between them. This CDR3 has 14 residues. Per the germline V gene, CDR1 is SGHTA and CDR2 is FQGNSA. The PCR used 60 Vbeta and 13 Jbeta primers. Assay: immunoSEQ multiplex PCR; the TCRdb copy retains only in-frame clones and omits some. Of 160,000 or so clones listed, about 78% were seen once; the top ten hold approximately 1.5%. V usage is TRBV7-2 and J usage is TRBJ2-7; the D is unclear. The sample was PBMCs. The origin of this receptor is a male donor in good health and CMV-seronegative. In DNA form, the CDR3 reads TGTGCCAGCAGCTTAGGTACCCAACGAGGCGAGCAGTACTTC. Translation gives CASSLGTQRGEQYF.